This T cell receptor beta chain was identified in a study of blood T cell repertoires in COVID-19 (TCRdb year 2020). In the study overall: Samples from collaborators originated in the United States, Italy and Spain and spanned both the acute and convalescent phases of COVID-19. The material from the prospective study consisted of cDNA or gDNA derived from T cells, B-cell-depleted T cells, or PBMCs. The dataset comprised deeply sampled blood TCRbeta repertoires from subjects exposed to, actively infected with, or recovered from COVID-19. A freely available public database, intended as a resource for researchers studying the immune response to SARS-CoV-2, is where the repertoires were released. The samples were drawn from two sources: the first 160 participants of the ongoing ImmuneRACE study, and 950 to 1,500 subjects contributed by 6 global collaborators. A de-identified subject ID, COVID-19 status, age in years and sex were almost always included in the sample metadata. Where available, HLA class I and class II types were taken from metadata supplied by the sample provider and were not determined by assay-based typing. Points the paper makes about the study in general: The quantity of clinical and demographic metadata differed by source and by participant and was supplied without curation.

Whole blood was collected in K2EDTA tubes by collaborating institutions according to the institutions' own protocols. For TCRbeta analysis, collaborators shipped samples in one of three forms: frozen whole blood, isolated PBMCs, or DNA extracted from either of those sample types. On this clone itself: Its antigen is still unknown. Base qualities are not recorded, but no much larger clone differs from it by a single base.

The germline V gene specifies SGHNT as CDR1 and YENEEA as CDR2. Trimming takes 1 base off V and 6 bases off J; junction bases not matched to a gene: 2. From its cysteine to its phenylalanine, the CDR3 spans 14 amino acids. The retained sequence is limited to the CDR3, 42 bases, with the frame set at the first base. TCRbeta CDR3 regions were amplified from genomic DNA using the immunoSEQ Assay, a bias-controlled multiplex PCR. In the authors' own workflow: The number of nucleated cells in each sample was estimated by amplification of reference gene primers within the assay. To quantify the absolute abundance of each unique TCRbeta CDR3 rearrangement, sequence reads were collapsed and filtered. For each sample, productive Simpson clonality was calculated by taking the square root of Simpson's diversity index across productive rearrangements. As stored in TCRdb, this immuneACCESS dataset retains in-frame rearrangements with V and J assigned. A fraction of the clones does not appear; measured against another copy, unresolved V genes explain less than half of the discrepancy, and the remainder lacks a known reason. V, J and clone size reflect that table, while D and trimming were determined from the DNA. Counted in this sample were tens of thousands of clones; around 85% of them appeared once. Roughly 2.5% of the sample belongs to the ten largest clones.

Sequencing was done on a sample of peripheral blood. In this chain, TRBV11-3 is recombined with TRBJ2-7, with 11 central nucleotides matching TRBD2. The source is a woman aged 60-75 years with acute or convalescent COVID-19. The nucleotide sequence reads as follows: TGTGCCAGCAGCTTAGGACTAGCGGGGAGCGAGCAGTACTTC. This gives the protein CASSLGLAGSEQYF.